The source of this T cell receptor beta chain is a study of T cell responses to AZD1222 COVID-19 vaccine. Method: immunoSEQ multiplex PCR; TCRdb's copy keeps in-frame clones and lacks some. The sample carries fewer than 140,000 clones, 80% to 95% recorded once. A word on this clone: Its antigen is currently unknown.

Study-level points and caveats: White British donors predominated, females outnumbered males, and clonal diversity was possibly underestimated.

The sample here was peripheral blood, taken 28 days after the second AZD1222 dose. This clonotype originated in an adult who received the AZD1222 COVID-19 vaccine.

The CDR3 DNA is TGTGCCAGTAGCCTGGACGAAGGGGGGTTTCGTGGCTACACCTTC. This sequence encodes CASSLDEGGFRGYTF. V is TRBV19 and J is TRBJ1-2, with TRBD1 as a possible D gene (6 bases). The CDR3 has 15 amino acids. Germline loops: CDR1 LNHDA, CDR2 SQIVND (reference sequence). V was clipped by 6 bases and J by 7 bases, with 21 bases between them.